The entry below gives a single T cell receptor (beta chain) sequence along with its context. The entry originates in a study of blood T cell repertoires in COVID-19. Clones were read by immunoSEQ multiplex PCR, and TCRdb kept only the in-frame ones, dropping some. The data hold approximately 230,000 clones, with just over 90% observed a single time. The CDR3 runs 18 residues. V dropped 5 bases and J dropped 4; count of bases not matched to a gene: 13. Germline lookup yields CDR1 SGHDT and CDR2 YYEEEE. The TCR comes from a woman aged 18-29 years who had recovered from COVID-19. V and J are TRBV5-6 and TRBJ2-5; 14 bases are shared with TRBD2. Sequencing input: PBMCs or T cells enriched from blood (not recorded which). The CDR3, as DNA: TGTGCCAGCAGTTATGCACCGGGACTAGCGGGAGTCGGAGAGACCCAGTACTTC. It yields the protein CASSYAPGLAGVGETQYF.